This TCR beta chain comes out of a study of T cells in women clearing cervical HPV infection. Regarding this clone: The read ends 3 residues before the CDR3 terminus; that terminus is restored from the germline J gene.

TCRdb keeps only in-frame clones here, not all; method: immunoSEQ multiplex PCR. The sample has about 30,000 clones, and its top ten clones hold around 3.2%. The CDR3 has 13 residues. Germline V gives CDR1 MNHNS, CDR2 SASEGT. The TCR comes from a woman between 18 and 70 years old with a cervical HPV16 infection that either progressed to CIN3+ or cleared (not recorded which). J is TRBJ1-2 and V is TRBV6-1; TRBD1 aligns across 10 bases. The sequenced sample was blood buffy coat. This CDR3 is CASSKGTGEGYTF. CDR3 DNA (partial): TGTGCCAGCAGTAAAGGGACAGGGGAAGGC.